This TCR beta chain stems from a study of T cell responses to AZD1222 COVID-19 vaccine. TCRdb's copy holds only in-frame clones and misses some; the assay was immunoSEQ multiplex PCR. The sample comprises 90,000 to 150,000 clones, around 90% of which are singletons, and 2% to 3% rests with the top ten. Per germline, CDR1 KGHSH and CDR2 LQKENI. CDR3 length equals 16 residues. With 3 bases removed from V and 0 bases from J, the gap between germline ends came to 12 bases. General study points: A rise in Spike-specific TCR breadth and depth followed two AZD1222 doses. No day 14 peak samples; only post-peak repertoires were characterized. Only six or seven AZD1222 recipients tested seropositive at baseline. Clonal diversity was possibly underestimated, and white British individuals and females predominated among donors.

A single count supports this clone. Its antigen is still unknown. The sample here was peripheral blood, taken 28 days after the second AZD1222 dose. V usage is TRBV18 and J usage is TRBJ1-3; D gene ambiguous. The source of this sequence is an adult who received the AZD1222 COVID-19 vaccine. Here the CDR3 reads CASSPQAHSSGNTIYF. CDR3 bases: TGTGCCAGCTCACCTCAGGCCCACTCCTCTGGAAACACCATATATTTT.